What follows are 9 T cell receptor beta chains derived from one specimen sequenced in a study of shared clonotypes between healthy human individuals. The assay was immunoSEQ multiplex PCR, and TCRdb's table has in-frame clones only and misses some. The repertoire holds about 710,000 clones, roughly 72% seen once, with under 2% in the top ten. Source material: memory CD4+ T cells sorted from blood. Noted subset: CD45RA-negative fraction. Every receptor here comes from a woman aged 25 to 39 in good health.

This chain uses TRBV18 with TRBJ1-1, with unresolved D. Trimming left V 5 bases short and J 1 base short, with 8 bases between. CDR1 and CDR2 from the germline V gene are KGHSH and LQKENI. This CDR3 spans 13 amino acids. The DNA for the CDR3 is TGTGCCAGCTCATCGGGTTGGAACACTGAAGCTTTCTTT. This sequence encodes CASSSGWNTEAFF.

The chain's CDR3 is CASSPTGDNSPLHF. CDR3 DNA: TGTGCCAGCAGCCCTACAGGGGACAATTCACCCCTCCACTTT. The V and J genes are TRBV27 and TRBJ1-6; TRBD1 matches 7 bases. The CDR3 runs 14 residues. The V and J ends lost 6 bases and 7 bases, in that order; junction bases with no gene match: 6. From germline, CDR1 is MNHEY and CDR2 SMNVEV (reference sequence).

This chain connects TRBV7-3 to TRBJ2-1; no definite D call. Trimming removed 2 bases at V and 1 base at J, with 12 bases between. Germline CDR1 reads SGHTA; CDR2 reads FQGTGA. The CDR3 spans 16 residues. CDR3 bases: TGTGCCAGCAGCTTACTTGGAAACCCTTCCTACAATGAGCAGTTCTTC. It specifies CASSLLGNPSYNEQFF.

J is TRBJ1-3 and V is TRBV6-1; a possible D gene is TRBD1 (5 bases). Germline CDR1 reads MNHNS; CDR2 reads SASEGT. Trimming removed 7 bases from V and 2 bases from J, with 9 bases in between. The CDR3 contains 13 residues. The CDR3 DNA reads as TGTGCCAGCATGGGGACCGCTGGAAACACCATATATTTT. Residues: CASMGTAGNTIYF.

This chain links TRBV11-2 with TRBJ2-5; no firm D call. With 5 bases removed from V and 2 bases from J, the gap between germline ends came to 12 bases. The CDR3 has 14 residues. CDR1 and CDR2 from the germline V gene are SGHAT and FQNNGV. CDR3 region: CASSPPGGQETQYF. DNA of the CDR3: TGTGCCAGCAGCCCCCCGGGCGGACAAGAGACCCAGTACTTC.

This clone was seen a handful of times. The chain carries TRBV5-4 and TRBJ2-5; 9 positions match TRBD1. V dropped 4 bases and J dropped 4; count of bases not matched to a gene: 5. This CDR3 spans 14 amino acids. Germline-derived CDR1 and CDR2 are SGHNT and YYREEE (reference sequence). CDR3 sequence: CASSVRTGVETQYF. CDR3 sequence (DNA): TGTGCCAGCAGCGTACGGACAGGGGTAGAGACCCAGTACTTC.

The chain couples TRBV5-1 to TRBJ1-4; D possibly corresponds to TRBD1 (6 bases). The CDR3 contains 13 residues. Trimming left V 0 bases short and J 13 bases short, with 13 bases between. Germline values: CDR1 SGHRS, CDR2 YFSETQ. The CDR3 sequence: CASSLETGPRLFF. The CDR3 nucleotides read TGCGCCAGCAGCTTGGAAACAGGGCCCCGACTGTTTTTT.

This chain links TRBV19 with TRBJ2-7; 8 bases fit TRBD1. The germline CDR1 and CDR2 sequences are LNHDA and SQIVND (reference sequence). J gave up 2 bases and V 5 bases, and 5 bases lay outside the gene matches. CDR3 length equals 14 residues. The CDR3 reads CASSLGQGPYEQYF. DNA of the CDR3: TGTGCCAGTAGTCTTGGACAGGGACCCTACGAGCAGTACTTC.

This sequence joins TRBV9 and TRBJ2-3; maybe TRBD1 (6 bases). V lost 3 bases and J lost 7, with 18 bases in between. Germline-derived CDR1 and CDR2 are SGDLS and YYNGEE. There are 15 residues in the CDR3. The CDR3 nucleotides read TGTGCCAGCAGCGCTAACAACCTGGGGGCTCATACGCAGTATTTT. Protein product: CASSANNLGAHTQYF.